This T cell receptor beta chain was captured by sequencing in a study of cytomegalovirus exposure and HLA in healthy donors. Whole-study context: Tens of millions of unique TCRs from HLA-typed donors were held in an early release of data.

V was cut by 7 bases and J by 5 bases, with 12 bases left in between. Germline V gene sequence: CDR1 ENHRY, CDR2 SYGVKD. The CDR3 is made up of 13 amino acids. PCR was performed using 60 Vbeta and 13 Jbeta primers. The method was immunoSEQ multiplex PCR; TCRdb's version includes in-frame clones alone and lacks a portion of them. The sample has about 98,000 clones, around 68% seen once; the top ten hold roughly 1.2%. The rearrangement joins TRBV10-3 to TRBJ1-5, with D unclear. The clonotype comes from a female donor in good health and CMV-seronegative. The sequenced material came from PBMCs. The CDR3 bases are TGTGCCATCATGAAGGCTCAGGATCAGCCCCAGCATTTT. Amino acids: CAIMKAQDQPQHF.